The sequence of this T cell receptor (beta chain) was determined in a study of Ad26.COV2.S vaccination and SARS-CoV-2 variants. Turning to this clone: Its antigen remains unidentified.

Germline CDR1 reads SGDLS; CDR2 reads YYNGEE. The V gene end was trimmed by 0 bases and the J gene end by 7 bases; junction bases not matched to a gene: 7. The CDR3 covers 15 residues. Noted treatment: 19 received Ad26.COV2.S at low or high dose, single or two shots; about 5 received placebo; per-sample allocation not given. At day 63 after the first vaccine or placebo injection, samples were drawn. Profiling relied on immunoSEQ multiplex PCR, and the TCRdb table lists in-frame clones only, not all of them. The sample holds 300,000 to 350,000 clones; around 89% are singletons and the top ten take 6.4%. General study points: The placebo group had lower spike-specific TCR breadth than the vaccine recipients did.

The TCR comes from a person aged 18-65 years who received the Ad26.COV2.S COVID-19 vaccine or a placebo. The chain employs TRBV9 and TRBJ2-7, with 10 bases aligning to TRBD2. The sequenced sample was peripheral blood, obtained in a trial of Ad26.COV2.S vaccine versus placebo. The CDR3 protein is CASSVGLAGVGEQYF. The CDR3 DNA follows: TGTGCCAGCAGCGTAGGCCTAGCGGGAGTTGGAGAGCAGTACTTC.